What follows is one T cell receptor beta chain and its context. Antigen: not known. V lost 5 bases to trimming and J lost 5 bases; unmatched junction nucleotides: 6. Germline CDR1 MNHEY, CDR2 SVGAGI. There are 14 residues in the CDR3. Evenly divided among several immunoSEQ plates was the genomic DNA of each subset. In the study's own analysis: Junction-only immunoSEQ data arrived without quality scores, meaning filtering differed. Sequencing used immunoSEQ multiplex PCR; TCRdb keeps in-frame clones, though not all of them. That table is the source of V, J and clone size, and D and trimming were worked out from the DNA. The sample records some 2,000,000 clones, approximately 96% being singletons. This entry is derived from a study of shared clonotypes between healthy human individuals. Whole-study results and caveats: Among four donors, roughly 5.4% of naive CD4 clonotypes were found in common. The authors sampled blood alone, and tissue repertoires likely differ.

The chain is built from TRBV6-5 and TRBJ1-5, with TRBD1 matching 7 bases. This TCR was sampled from a young man in good health. Sequences were obtained from naive CD4+ T cells sorted from blood. Noted subset: CD45RA+ positively selected. The CDR3 is CASSSRGGHQPQHF. The CDR3 DNA reads TGTGCCAGCAGTAGCAGGGGGGGACATCAGCCCCAGCATTTT.